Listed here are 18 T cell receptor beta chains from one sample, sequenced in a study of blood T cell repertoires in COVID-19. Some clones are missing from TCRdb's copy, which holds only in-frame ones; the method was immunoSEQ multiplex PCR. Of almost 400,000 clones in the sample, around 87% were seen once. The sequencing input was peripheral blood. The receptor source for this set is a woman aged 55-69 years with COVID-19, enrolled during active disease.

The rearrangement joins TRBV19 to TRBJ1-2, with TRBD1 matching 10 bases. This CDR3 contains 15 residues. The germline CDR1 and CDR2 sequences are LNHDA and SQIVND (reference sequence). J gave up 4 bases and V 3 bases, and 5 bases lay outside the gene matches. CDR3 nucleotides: TGTGCCAGTAGTATTTCGGGACAGGGGACCTATGGCTACACCTTC. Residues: CASSISGQGTYGYTF. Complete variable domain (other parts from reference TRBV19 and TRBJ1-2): DGGITQSPKYLFRKEGQNVTLSCEQNLNHDAMYWYRQDPGQGLRLIYYSQIVNDFQKGDIAEGYSVSREKKESFPLTVTSAQKNPTAFYLCASSISGQGTYGYTFGSGTRLTVV.

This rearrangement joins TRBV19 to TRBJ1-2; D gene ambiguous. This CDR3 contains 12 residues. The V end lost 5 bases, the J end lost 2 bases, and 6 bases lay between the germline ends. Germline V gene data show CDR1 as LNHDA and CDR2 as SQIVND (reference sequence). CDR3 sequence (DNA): TGTGCCAGTAGTCTCTACAACTATGGCTACACCTTC. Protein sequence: CASSLYNYGYTF.

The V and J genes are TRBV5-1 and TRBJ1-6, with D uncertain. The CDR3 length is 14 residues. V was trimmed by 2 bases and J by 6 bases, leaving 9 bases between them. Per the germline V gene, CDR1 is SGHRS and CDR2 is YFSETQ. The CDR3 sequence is CASSLQQSNSPLHF. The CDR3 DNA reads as TGCGCCAGCAGCTTACAACAGTCTAATTCACCCCTCCACTTT.

CDR3 residues: CASSATGTVNTEAFF. CDR3 sequence (DNA): TGTGCCAGCAGCGCAACAGGGACAGTGAACACTGAAGCTTTCTTT. This sequence joins TRBV9 and TRBJ1-1, with TRBD1 identical over 7 bases. Germline loops: CDR1 SGDLS, CDR2 YYNGEE. This CDR3 has 15 amino acids. V shed 3 bases and J 0 bases; nucleotides not matched to a gene: 5.

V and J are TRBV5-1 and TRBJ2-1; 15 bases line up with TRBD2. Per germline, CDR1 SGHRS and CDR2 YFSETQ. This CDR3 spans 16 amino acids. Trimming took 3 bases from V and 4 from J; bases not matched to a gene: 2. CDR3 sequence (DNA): TGCGCCAGCAGCTGGGGACTAGCGGGGGGTTACAATGAGCAGTTCTTC. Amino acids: CASSWGLAGGYNEQFF.

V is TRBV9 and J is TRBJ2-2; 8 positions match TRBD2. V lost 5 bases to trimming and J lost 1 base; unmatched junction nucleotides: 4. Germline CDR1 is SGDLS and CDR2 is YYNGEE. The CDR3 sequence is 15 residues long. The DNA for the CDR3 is TGTGCCAGCAGGACGGGGGGGCGGAACACCGGGGAGCTGTTTTTT. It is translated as CASRTGGRNTGELFF. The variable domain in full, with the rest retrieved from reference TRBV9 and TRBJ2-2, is DSGVTQTPKHLITATGQRVTLRCSPRSGDLSVYWYQQSLDQGLQFLIQYYNGEERAKGNILERFSAQQFPDLHSELNLSSLELGDSALYFCASRTGGRNTGELFFGEGSRLTVL.

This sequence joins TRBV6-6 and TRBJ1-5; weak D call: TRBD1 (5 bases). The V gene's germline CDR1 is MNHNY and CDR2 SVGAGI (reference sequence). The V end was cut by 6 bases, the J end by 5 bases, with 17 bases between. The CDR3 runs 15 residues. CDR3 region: CASSPSAGKDQPQHF. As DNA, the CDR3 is TGTGCCAGCAGCCCTAGCGCAGGGAAGGATCAGCCCCAGCATTTT.

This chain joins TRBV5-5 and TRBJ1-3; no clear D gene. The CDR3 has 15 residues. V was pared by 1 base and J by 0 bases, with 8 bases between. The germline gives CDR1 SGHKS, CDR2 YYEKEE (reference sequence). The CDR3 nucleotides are TGTGCCAGCAGCTTGCTAGCACCCTCTGGAAACACCATATATTTT. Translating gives CASSLLAPSGNTIYF. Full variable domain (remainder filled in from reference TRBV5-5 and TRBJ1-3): DAGVTQSPTHLIKTRGQQVTLRCSPISGHKSVSWYQQVLGQGPQFIFQYYEKEERGRGNFPDRFSARQFPNYSSELNVNALLLGDSALYLCASSLLAPSGNTIYFGEGSWLTVV.

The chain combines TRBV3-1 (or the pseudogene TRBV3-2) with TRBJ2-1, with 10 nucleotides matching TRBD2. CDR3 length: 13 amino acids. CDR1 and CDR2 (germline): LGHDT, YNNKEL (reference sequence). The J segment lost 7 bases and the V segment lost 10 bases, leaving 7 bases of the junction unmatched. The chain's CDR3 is CATGSGGKNEQFF. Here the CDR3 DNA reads TGTGCCACGGGTAGCGGGGGGAAGAATGAGCAGTTCTTC.

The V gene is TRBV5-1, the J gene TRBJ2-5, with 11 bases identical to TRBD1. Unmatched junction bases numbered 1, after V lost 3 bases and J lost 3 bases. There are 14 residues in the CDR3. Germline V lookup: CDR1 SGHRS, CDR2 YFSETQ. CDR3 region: CASSWTGGEETQYF. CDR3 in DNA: TGCGCCAGCAGCTGGACAGGGGGCGAAGAGACCCAGTACTTC.

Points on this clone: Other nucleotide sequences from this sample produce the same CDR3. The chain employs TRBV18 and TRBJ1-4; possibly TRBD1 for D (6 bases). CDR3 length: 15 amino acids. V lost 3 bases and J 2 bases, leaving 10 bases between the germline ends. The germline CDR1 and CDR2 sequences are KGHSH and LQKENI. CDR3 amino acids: CASSPGQGTNEKLFF. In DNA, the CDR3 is TGTGCCAGCTCACCCGGCCAGGGGACTAATGAAAAACTGTTTTTT.

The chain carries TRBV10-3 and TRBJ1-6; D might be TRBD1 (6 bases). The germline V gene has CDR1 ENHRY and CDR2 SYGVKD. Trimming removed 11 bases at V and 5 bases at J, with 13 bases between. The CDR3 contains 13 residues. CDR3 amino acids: CAARAGDNSPLHF. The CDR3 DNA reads TGTGCCGCCCGGGCAGGGGATAATTCACCCCTCCACTTT.

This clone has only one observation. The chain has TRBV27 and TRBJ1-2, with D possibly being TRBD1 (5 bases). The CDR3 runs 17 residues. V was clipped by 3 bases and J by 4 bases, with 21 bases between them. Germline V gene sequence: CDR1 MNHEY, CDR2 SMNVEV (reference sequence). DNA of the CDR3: TGTGCCAGCAGTTTCGGCCTCGGGGGGGGACTTGGCTATGGCTACACCTTC. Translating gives CASSFGLGGGLGYGYTF.

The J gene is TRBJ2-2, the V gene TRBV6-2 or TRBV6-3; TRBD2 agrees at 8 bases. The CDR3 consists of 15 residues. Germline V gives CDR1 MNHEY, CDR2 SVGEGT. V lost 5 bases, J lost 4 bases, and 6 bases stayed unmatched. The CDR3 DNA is TGTGCCAGCAGTCCCGGACTAGCCGGCACCGGGGAGCTGTTTTTT. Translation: CASSPGLAGTGELFF.

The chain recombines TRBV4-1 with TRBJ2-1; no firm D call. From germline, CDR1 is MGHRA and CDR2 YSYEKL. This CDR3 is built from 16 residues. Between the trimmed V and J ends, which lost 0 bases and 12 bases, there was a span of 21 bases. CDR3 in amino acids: CASSQDYAVLNSRQFF. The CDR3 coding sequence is TGCGCCAGCAGCCAAGATTATGCGGTTCTGAACTCCAGGCAGTTCTTC.

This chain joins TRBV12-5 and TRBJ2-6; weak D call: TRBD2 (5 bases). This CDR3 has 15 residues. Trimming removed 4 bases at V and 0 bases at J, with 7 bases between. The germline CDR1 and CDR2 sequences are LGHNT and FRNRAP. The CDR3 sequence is CASGSGVSGANVLTF. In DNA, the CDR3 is TGTGCTAGTGGTTCCGGGGTCTCTGGGGCCAACGTCCTGACTTTC.

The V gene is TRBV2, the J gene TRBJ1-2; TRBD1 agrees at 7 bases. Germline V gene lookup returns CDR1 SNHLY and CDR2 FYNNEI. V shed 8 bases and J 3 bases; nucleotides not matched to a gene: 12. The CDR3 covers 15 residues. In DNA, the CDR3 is TGTGCCAGCGTGCGGGGAGAGGGGGCGTACTATGGCTACACCTTC. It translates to CASVRGEGAYYGYTF.

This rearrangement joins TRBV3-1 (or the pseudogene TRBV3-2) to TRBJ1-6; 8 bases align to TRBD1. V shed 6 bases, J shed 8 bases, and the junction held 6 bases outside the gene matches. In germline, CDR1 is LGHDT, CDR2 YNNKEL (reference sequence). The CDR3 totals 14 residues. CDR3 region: CASSLGQGYSPLHF. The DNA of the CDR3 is TGTGCCAGCAGTTTAGGACAGGGTTATTCACCCCTCCACTTT.